The clone carrying this T cell receptor beta chain was observed once. The CDR3 is made up of 15 amino acids. V was clipped by 0 bases and J by 5 bases, with 12 bases between them. Germline CDR1 SGHAT, CDR2 FQDESV (reference sequence). The sample comes from a study of blood T cell repertoires in COVID-19. Those who participated ranged in age from 18 to 89 years and resided in about two dozen US areas. Recovered status in Cohort 3 required two negative PCRs, clearance, or symptom resolution. Sequenced by immunoSEQ multiplex PCR; TCRdb stores in-frame clones only, minus some. The table records about 240,000 clones, 85% to 90% of them present only once.

Specimen: PBMCs or T cells enriched from blood (not recorded which). The clonotype comes from a young woman who had recovered from COVID-19. The chain carries TRBV11-1 and TRBJ2-3; tentative D call: TRBD2 (6 bases). The DNA for the CDR3 is TGTGCCAGCAGCTTAGCCGGGCGGGATGGAGATACGCAGTATTTT. As protein: CASSLAGRDGDTQYF.